Listed below are T cell receptor beta chains from one sample, sequenced in a study of blood T cell repertoires in COVID-19. Clones were read by immunoSEQ multiplex PCR, and TCRdb kept only the in-frame ones, dropping some. The sample records 380,000 or so clones, approximately 86% being singletons. Material for sequencing was PBMCs or T cells enriched from blood (not recorded which). These receptors originate from a middle-aged woman with acute COVID-19. The CDR3 runs from the conserved cysteine through the conserved F or W. The D gene is left open where the match is weak. Clone size, where shown, is once, few, many, or a class for clones that have expanded.

TGTGCCTGGAGTGTCGGGACAGGTACAGATACGCAGTATTTT	CAWSVGTGTDTQYF	TRBD1	TRBV30	TRBJ2-3	-
TGTGCCACCAGCAGTGCCAGGGGAGGCTACACCTTC	CATSSARGGYTF	-	TRBV15	TRBJ1-2	-
TGTGCCATCAGACCCAGGACTAGCGCTAGCACAGATACGCAGTATTTT	CAIRPRTSASTDTQYF	TRBD2	TRBV10-3	TRBJ2-3	-
TGTGCCAGCAGGGTCAGGGGACAGGGCAACACCATATATTTT	CASRVRGQGNTIYF	TRBD1	TRBV2	TRBJ1-3	-
TGTGCCAGCAGTTTCCGACAGGGAGGTCAGCAGTACTTC	CASSFRQGGQQYF	-	TRBV12-3/TRBV12-4	TRBJ2-7	-
TGTGCCAGCAGCCACCCTCCCGGGGGGGGGACAGATACGCAGTATTTT	CASSHPPGGGTDTQYF	TRBD2	TRBV3-1/TRBV3-2	TRBJ2-3	many
TGTGCCAGCAGCTTGTCGGCCGAGGTTGGCTACACCTTC	CASSLSAEVGYTF	-	TRBV5-4	TRBJ1-2	-
TGTGCCAGCGGTCGGACTAGCGGGGCATCGGAGACCCAGTACTTC	CASGRTSGASETQYF	TRBD2	TRBV6-5	TRBJ2-5	-
TGCGCCAGCAGCCAAGCTTTCAGGGGTGTAGGTGAAGCTTTCTTT	CASSQAFRGVGEAFF	-	TRBV4-1	TRBJ1-1	once
TGCGCCAGCAGCTCCCAGGGGGAGGTGGGAATGGATACGCAGTATTTT	CASSSQGEVGMDTQYF	-	TRBV5-1	TRBJ2-3	-
TGTGCCAGCAGCTTTGGCGGCCTTAATAACTATGGCTACACCTTC	CASSFGGLNNYGYTF	-	TRBV11-2	TRBJ1-2	-
TGTGCCAGTATATGGCAGGGTGGCGACGAGCAGTACTTC	CASIWQGGDEQYF	-	TRBV19	TRBJ2-7	-
TGTGCCAGCAGCCACTTGGGGCAGAAGGGTGGCTACACCTTC	CASSHLGQKGGYTF	-	TRBV5-8	TRBJ1-2	few
TGCGCCAGCAGCGCATTATCCGGGGTGCGCTCTGGAAACACCATATATTTT	CASSALSGVRSGNTIYF	-	TRBV5-1	TRBJ1-3	-
TGTGCCAGCAGGCGAGACAGGGGAGGCGGCTACACCTTC	CASRRDRGGGYTF	TRBD1	TRBV6-5	TRBJ1-2	-
TGTGCCAGCAGTCCCTCCGGGGGGGGTGAGCAGTACTTC	CASSPSGGGEQYF	TRBD2	TRBV12-3/TRBV12-4	TRBJ2-7	-
TGTGCCAGTAGTATTCGGACGGGATACACCGGGGAGCTGTTTTTT	CASSIRTGYTGELFF	-	TRBV19	TRBJ2-2	-
TGTGCCAGTGGACTAGCGGGGGTTCCTTACCACGAGCAGTACTTC	CASGLAGVPYHEQYF	TRBD2	TRBV19	TRBJ2-7	-
TGTGCCAGCAGTTCCGGGACTAGCGGGGGGCCCTCCTACAATGAGCAGTTCTTC	CASSSGTSGGPSYNEQFF	TRBD2	TRBV7-9	TRBJ2-1	-
TGTGCCAGCAGCGTAGGGGGGGCGAACACCGGGGAGCTGTTTTTT	CASSVGGANTGELFF	-	TRBV9	TRBJ2-2	-
TGCGCCAGCAGCTTGCCTGGGACAGGGGCCTTTTCCTACGAGCAGTACTTC	CASSLPGTGAFSYEQYF	TRBD1	TRBV5-1	TRBJ2-7	once
TGCGCCAGCAGTCATCTTGTTCTAGAAACCTACGAGCAGTACTTC	CASSHLVLETYEQYF	-	TRBV23-1	TRBJ2-7	-
TGTGCCAGCAGCTTAGAATCGGACTGGTTGGATACGCAGTATTTT	CASSLESDWLDTQYF	-	TRBV11-2	TRBJ2-3	-
TGTGCCAGCAGCTTTGTGCAGGGCTATGGCTACACCTTC	CASSFVQGYGYTF	-	TRBV11-2	TRBJ1-2	-
TGCGCCAGCAGCCCACAGGGCCACGAGCAGTACTTC	CASSPQGHEQYF	-	TRBV5-1	TRBJ2-7	-
TGTGCCATCAGTGTCCCCACAGGGACAGGGGCCTTGGAAGCTTTCTTT	CAISVPTGTGALEAFF	TRBD1	TRBV10-3	TRBJ1-1	-
TGTGCCAGCAGCCAACCAAGCGGGGGTGAAGCTTTCTTT	CASSQPSGGEAFF	-	TRBV4-2	TRBJ1-1	-
TGTGCCAGTAGTACACTAGCGGGGGGCGAGCAGTACTTC	CASSTLAGGEQYF	TRBD2	TRBV19	TRBJ2-7	-
TGCGCCAGCAGCCAAGCCGTTAGTACTGCCTACGAGCAGTACTTC	CASSQAVSTAYEQYF	-	TRBV4-1	TRBJ2-7	few
TGTGCCAGCAGCCAAGACCAGGACAGGGAACCCTATGGCTACACCTTC	CASSQDQDREPYGYTF	TRBD1	TRBV4-2	TRBJ1-2	-
TGTGCCAGCAAAGAGCAGGGCCTTAACTATGGCTACACCTTC	CASKEQGLNYGYTF	-	TRBV7-9	TRBJ1-2	-
TGTGCCAGCAGCCTTGATAATAATCGGCTGTTTTTT	CASSLDNNRLFF	-	TRBV7-9	TRBJ1-4	-
TGTGCCAGTAGTATCGCCGGGACGGGACACCCGGGCTCAGTGTACTTC	CASSIAGTGHPGSVYF	-	TRBV19	TRBJ2-7	-
TGCGCCAGCAGCCAAGTAAGGTGGCAGGTGAACTATGGCTACACCTTC	CASSQVRWQVNYGYTF	-	TRBV4-1	TRBJ1-2	-
TGTGCCAGCAGCCAAGGACAGGGGGCAGATACGCAGTATTTT	CASSQGQGADTQYF	TRBD1	TRBV3-1/TRBV3-2	TRBJ2-3	-
TGTGCCACCAGTGATTTGCAACTAGCGGGGGAAGAGACCCAGTACTTC	CATSDLQLAGEETQYF	TRBD2	TRBV24-1	TRBJ2-5	-
TGTGCCAGCAGTCCAGGGGGGACTCGAGGGACCCAGTACTTC	CASSPGGTRGTQYF	-	TRBV6-2/TRBV6-3	TRBJ2-5	-
TGTGCCAGTAGTATTCGTCAGGGGAACACTGAAGCTTTCTTT	CASSIRQGNTEAFF	-	TRBV19	TRBJ1-1	-
TGTGCCAGCAGCTTGGCCCCTCTTTACCGGACTGCCAAAAACATTCAGTACTTC	CASSLAPLYRTAKNIQYF	-	TRBV5-5	TRBJ2-4	-
TGTGCCAGCAGCCCAGGACAGGGTGGGTCACCCCTCCACTTT	CASSPGQGGSPLHF	TRBD1	TRBV7-9	TRBJ1-6	-
TGTGCCAGCAGTTTATCGGTAGCTAACTATGGCTACACCTTC	CASSLSVANYGYTF	-	TRBV27	TRBJ1-2	-
TGCGCCAGCAGCCCCCCAACATCAACGGGGAATTCACCCCTCCACTTT	CASSPPTSTGNSPLHF	-	TRBV5-1	TRBJ1-6	once
TGTGCCAGCTCCCCAGGGGGTGGGAATTCACCCCTCCACTTT	CASSPGGGNSPLHF	TRBD1	TRBV2	TRBJ1-6	-
TGTGCCAGCAGTCCCGCGGACAGGGGGCAAGGCTACACCTTC	CASSPADRGQGYTF	TRBD1	TRBV2	TRBJ1-2	-
TGTGCCTGGAGTGTACCTCCGGGACAGGGGGAAAGAAGCGGCTACACCTTC	CAWSVPPGQGERSGYTF	TRBD1	TRBV30	TRBJ1-2	-
TGTGCCAGCAGCCAGGACAGGGGATATTCACCCCTCCACTTT	CASSQDRGYSPLHF	TRBD1	TRBV2	TRBJ1-6	-
TGTGCCTGGAGTGGGACAGGGGGCAATCAGCCCCAGCATTTT	CAWSGTGGNQPQHF	TRBD1	TRBV30	TRBJ1-5	-
TGTGCCACCAGTGATCTCGCCTCGAGCTCCTATAATTCACCCCTCCACTTT	CATSDLASSSYNSPLHF	-	TRBV24-1	TRBJ1-6	few
TGTGCCAGCAGTGAATGGGGACAGGGCCGCTCACCCCTCCACTTT	CASSEWGQGRSPLHF	TRBD1	TRBV6-1	TRBJ1-6	-
TGTGCCAGCAGCCAAGACTCCCTGAGCTATGGCTACACCTTC	CASSQDSLSYGYTF	-	TRBV3-1/TRBV3-2	TRBJ1-2	-